Below, 7 T cell receptor beta chains from the same sample are listed, as sequenced in a study of T-cell memory formation after mild COVID-19. TCRdb independently ran MiXCR on the 5' RACE reads; one entry per CDR3 protein. The sample shows roughly 280,000 distinct CDR3 sequences, around 8% of them seen only once. Sequenced sample: PBMCs or a T cell subset sorted from them (not recorded which). All receptors derive from a man aged 18 to 35 who had mild COVID-19 (a few samples of this study predate the infection). Cell type and time point are not known.

The chain uses TRBV28 and TRBJ2-5, with 7 bases that match TRBD2. V lost 11 bases to trimming and J lost 5 bases; unmatched junction nucleotides: 5. The germline V gene encodes CDR1 MDHEN and CDR2 SYDVKM. The CDR3 has 11 amino acids. The CDR3 DNA follows: TGTGCCGGGGGGGGATGGGAGACCCAGTACTTC. Translating gives CAGGGWETQYF.

This clonotype was seen only a few times. The genes are TRBV10-3 and TRBJ2-3; 15 nucleotides match TRBD2. Unmatched junction bases numbered 7, after V lost 10 bases and J lost 5 bases. There are 15 residues in the CDR3. Per germline, CDR1 ENHRY and CDR2 SYGVKD. The CDR3 coding sequence is TGTGCCAGGAAGGGACTAGCGGGGGGTCAAGATACGCAGTATTTT. It yields the protein CARKGLAGGQDTQYF.

The chain combines TRBV20-1 with TRBJ2-7, with unresolved D. V gave up 0 bases and J gave up 5 bases, with 8 bases separating them. The CDR3 has 12 residues. Germline lookup yields CDR1 DFQATT and CDR2 SNEGSKA (reference sequence). CDR3 sequence (DNA): TGCAGTGCTAGAGATCAAGGCGACGAGCAGTACTTC. Translation gives CSARDQGDEQYF.

This clonotype was detected a few times. This chain uses TRBV7-2 with TRBJ2-6; D not certain. CDR3 length: 16 residues. Trimming left V 3 bases short and J 0 bases short, with 9 bases between. Looked up from germline, CDR1 is SGHTA and CDR2 is FQGNSA. CDR3 amino acids: CASSFWAISGANVLTF. Here the CDR3 DNA reads TGTGCCAGCAGCTTTTGGGCCATCTCTGGGGCCAACGTCCTGACTTTC.

This clonotype was counted ten times or more. CDR3 sequence reads: CASSLAGSYNEQFF. CDR3 nucleotide sequence: TGTGCCAGCAGCTTAGCAGGCTCCTACAATGAGCAGTTCTTC. V gene TRBV7-8 combines with J gene TRBJ2-1; D is unclear. The germline CDR1 and CDR2 sequences are SGHVS and FQNEAQ. Trimming left V 0 bases short and J 0 bases short, with 3 bases between. CDR3 size: 14 residues.

This clonotype has at least ten counts. V gene TRBV5-1 combines with J gene TRBJ1-3; D is undetermined. CDR3 length equals 14 residues. The germline V gene has CDR1 SGHRS and CDR2 YFSETQ. V was trimmed by 2 bases and J by 5 bases, leaving 11 bases between them. CDR3 DNA: TGCGCCAGCAGCTTATTCGGTTGGAGAAACACCATATATTTT. Translating it yields CASSLFGWRNTIYF.

The V gene is TRBV7-2, the J gene TRBJ1-2; D uncertain. Trimming cost V 1 base and J 8 bases, with 5 bases left between them. The CDR3 is 11 residues long. Germline V gives CDR1 SGHTA, CDR2 FQGNSA. CDR3: CASSLEMGYTF. The CDR3 bases are TGTGCCAGCAGCTTAGAGATGGGCTACACCTTC.